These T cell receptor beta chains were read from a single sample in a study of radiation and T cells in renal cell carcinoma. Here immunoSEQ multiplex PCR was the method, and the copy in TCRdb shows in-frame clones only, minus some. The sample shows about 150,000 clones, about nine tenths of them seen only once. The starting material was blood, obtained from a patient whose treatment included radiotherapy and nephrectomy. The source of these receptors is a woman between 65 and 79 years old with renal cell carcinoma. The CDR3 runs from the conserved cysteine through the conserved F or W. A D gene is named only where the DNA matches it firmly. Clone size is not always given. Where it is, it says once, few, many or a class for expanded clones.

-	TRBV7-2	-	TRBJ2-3	TGTGCCAGCAGCTTAGCGGTTTCGGGGGGCACAGATACGCAGTATTTT	CASSLAVSGGTDTQYF
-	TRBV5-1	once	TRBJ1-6	TGCGCCAGCAGCTTGGCGGGCCAGGGTAATTCACCCCTCCACTTT	CASSLAGQGNSPLHF
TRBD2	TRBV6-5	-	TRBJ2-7	TGTGCCAGCGGCAACCGAGCGGGGGCCGCCTACGAGCAGTACTTC	CASGNRAGAAYEQYF
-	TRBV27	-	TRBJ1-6	TGTGCCAGCAGTGATCAGGGAGGGAATTCACCCCTCCACTTT	CASSDQGGNSPLHF
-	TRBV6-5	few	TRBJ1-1	TGTGCCAGCAGTTCCCACTTCGATAGAATCTTT	CASSSHFDRIF
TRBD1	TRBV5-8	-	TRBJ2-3	TGTGCCAGCAGCTCTAAACGGACAGGGGGCGTAGATACGCAGTATTTT	CASSSKRTGGVDTQYF
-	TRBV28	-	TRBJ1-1	TGTGCCAGCAACTCACAGGGATTGAACACTGAAGCTTTCTTT	CASNSQGLNTEAFF
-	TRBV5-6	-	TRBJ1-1	TGTGCCAGCAGCTTAACACGAAACACTGAAGCTTTCTTT	CASSLTRNTEAFF
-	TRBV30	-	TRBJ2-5	TGTGCCTGGACCGGGGGCGGGGTCGGGGAGACCCAGTACTTC	CAWTGGGVGETQYF
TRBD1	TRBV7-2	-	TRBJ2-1	TGTGCCAGCAGCTCAATAGGGACAGGGGCCGCCAATGAGCAGTTCTTC	CASSSIGTGAANEQFF
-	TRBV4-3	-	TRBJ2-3	TGCGCCAGCAGCCAAGATCTGCCGGGGGAGTACACAGATACGCAGTATTTT	CASSQDLPGEYTDTQYF
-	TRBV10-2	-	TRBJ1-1	TGCGCCAGCAGTGCGACGGGACCGACCACTGAAGCTTTCTTT	CASSATGPTTEAFF
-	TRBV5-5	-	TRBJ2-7	TGTGCCAGCAGCCCCGGTGATCCCTACGAGCAGTACTTC	CASSPGDPYEQYF
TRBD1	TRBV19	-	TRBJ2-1	TGTGCCAGTAGTGTGGGACAGGGCTACAATGAGCAGTTCTTC	CASSVGQGYNEQFF
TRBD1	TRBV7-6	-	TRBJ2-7	TGTGCCAGCAGCTGGACAGGGGAGAGCGAGCAGTACTTC	CASSWTGESEQYF
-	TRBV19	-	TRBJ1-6	TGTGCCAGTACTAATTCTGGTTCACCCCTCCACTTT	CASTNSGSPLHF
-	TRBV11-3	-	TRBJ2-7	TGTGCCAGCAGCGGGGACGGCCCATCCTACGAGCAGTACTTC	CASSGDGPSYEQYF
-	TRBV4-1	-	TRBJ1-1	TGCGCCAGCAGCCCGGGGGGAGCTGAAGCTTTCTTT	CASSPGGAEAFF
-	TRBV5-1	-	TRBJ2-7	TGCGCCAGCAGCTTGGATGCCCACTCCTACGAGCAGTACTTC	CASSLDAHSYEQYF
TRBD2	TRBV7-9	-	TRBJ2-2	TGTGCCAGCAGCAGGGGGACTAGCGGGGTCACGAACACCGGGGAGCTGTTTTTT	CASSRGTSGVTNTGELFF
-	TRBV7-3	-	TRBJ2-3	TGTGCCAGCAGCTTACAGGGTTTCACAGATACGCAGTATTTT	CASSLQGFTDTQYF
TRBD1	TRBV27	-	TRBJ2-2	TGTGCCAGCAGTTTGGGACAGGGTATCACCGGGGAGCTGTTTTTT	CASSLGQGITGELFF
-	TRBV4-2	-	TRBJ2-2	TGTGCCAGCAGCCAAGATAGACTTAACACCGGGGAGCTGTTTTTT	CASSQDRLNTGELFF
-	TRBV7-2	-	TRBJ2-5	TGTGCCAGCAGCTTAGGGTTCCAAGAGACCCAGTACTTC	CASSLGFQETQYF
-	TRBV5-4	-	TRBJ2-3	TGTGCCAGCAGCTACCAGGGAAGGGCTAGTACGCAGTATTTT	CASSYQGRASTQYF
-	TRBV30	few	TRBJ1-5	TGTGCCTGGAGTGTACCTCAGCCCCAGCATTTT	CAWSVPQPQHF
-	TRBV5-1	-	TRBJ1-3	TGCGCCAGCAGCTTGGGACAGACTGGAAACACCATATATTTT	CASSLGQTGNTIYF
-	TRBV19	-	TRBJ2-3	TGTGCCAGTAGTCCTCGGGACTTCCACACAGATACGCAGTATTTT	CASSPRDFHTDTQYF
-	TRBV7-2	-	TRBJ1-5	TGTGCCAGCAGCTTAGCGGGGGGCGGGGGTCAGCCCCAGCATTTT	CASSLAGGGGQPQHF
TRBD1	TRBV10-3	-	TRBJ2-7	TGTGCCATCAGCGGGACAGGGACCGTTTCCTACGAGCAGTACTTC	CAISGTGTVSYEQYF
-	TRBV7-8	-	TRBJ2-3	TGTGCCAGCTTGCCGGCGGGGCAGAACACAGATACGCAGTATTTT	CASLPAGQNTDTQYF
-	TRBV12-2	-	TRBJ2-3	TGTGCAAGTCGCTTAGCCCACGGGTCTAGGGGCACAGATACGCAGTATTTT	CASRLAHGSRGTDTQYF
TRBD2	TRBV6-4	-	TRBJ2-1	TGTGCCAGCAGGCGGGAGGGGTACAATGAGCAGTTCTTC	CASRREGYNEQFF
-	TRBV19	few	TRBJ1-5	TGTGCCAGTAGTATAGGGAGGGGTAAGAATCCGTGGGGCAATCAGCCCCAGCATTTT	CASSIGRGKNPWGNQPQHF
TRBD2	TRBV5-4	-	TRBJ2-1	TGTGCCAGCAGCTTGGCCGGACTAGCGGGGTACAATGAGCAGTTCTTC	CASSLAGLAGYNEQFF
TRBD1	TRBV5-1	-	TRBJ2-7	TGCGCCAGCAGCACCGGGACAGGTACCTTCAACGAGCAGTACTTC	CASSTGTGTFNEQYF
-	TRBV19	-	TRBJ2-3	TGTGCCAGTAGTACCCAACAGGGATGGAGCACAGATACGCAGTATTTT	CASSTQQGWSTDTQYF
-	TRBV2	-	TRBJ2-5	TGTGCCAGCAGGCAAGAGACCCAGTACTTC	CASRQETQYF
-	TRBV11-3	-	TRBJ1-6	TGTGCCAGCAGCGCCCGGGGGGGATTTATATCTTCACCCCTCCACTTT	CASSARGGFISSPLHF
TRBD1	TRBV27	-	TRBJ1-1	TGTGCCAGCAGTTTGAGACAACAGGGGAGCACTGAAGCTTTCTTT	CASSLRQQGSTEAFF
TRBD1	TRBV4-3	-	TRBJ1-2	TGCGCCAGCAGCCAAGATCCCGGACAGGGTTACTTTGGCTACACCTTC	CASSQDPGQGYFGYTF
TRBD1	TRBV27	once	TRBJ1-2	TGTGCCAGCAGTTTTCAGGGGGCAGGCTATGGCTACACCTTC	CASSFQGAGYGYTF